The next 24 T cell receptor beta chains were all read from a single sample in a study of blood T cell repertoires in COVID-19. Produced via immunoSEQ multiplex PCR; TCRdb's table is partial and in-frame only. The top ten hold 2.1% of the sample, which has 200,000 or so clones, around nine tenths seen once. The sample comprised peripheral blood. These receptors all come from a man between 65 and 85 years old with active or convalescent COVID-19.

V is TRBV29-1 and J is TRBJ2-4; 9 bases line up with TRBD2. V lost 4 bases, J lost 5 bases, and 0 bases stayed unmatched. CDR1 is SQVTM, CDR2 ANQGSEA, per germline. CDR3 length equals 12 residues. CDR3 residues: CSVGLAENIQYF. The CDR3 nucleotides are TGCAGCGTTGGACTAGCGGAAAACATTCAGTACTTC. The variable domain in full, completed from reference TRBV29-1 and TRBJ2-4, reads SAVISQKPSRDICQRGTSLTIQCQVDSQVTMMFWYRQQPGQSLTLIATANQGSEATYESGFVIDKFPISRPNLTFSTLTVSNMSPEDSSIYLCSVGLAENIQYFGAGTRLSVL.

The genes are TRBV5-1 and TRBJ2-3; 11 bases line up with TRBD2. The ends lost 2 bases at V and 4 bases at J; junction bases unmatched: 6. The CDR3 extends over 16 amino acids. From germline, CDR1 is SGHRS and CDR2 YFSETQ. The CDR3 nucleotides are TGCGCCAGCAGCTTTTTAACTAGCGGGAGTTCAGATACGCAGTATTTT. Its translation is CASSFLTSGSSDTQYF.

The gene calls are TRBV5-1 and TRBJ1-2; TRBD1 might be the D (5 bases). Germline-derived CDR1 and CDR2 are SGHRS and YFSETQ. The V and J ends lost 5 bases and 2 bases respectively, with 7 bases between them. This CDR3 has 12 amino acids. CDR3 amino acids: CASRQDNYGYTF. The CDR3 bases are TGCGCCAGCAGACAGGACAACTATGGCTACACCTTC.

The CDR3 sequence is CASSPLSQGSGYTF. The CDR3, as DNA: TGTGCCAGCTCACCACTATCACAGGGAAGTGGCTACACCTTC. V and J are TRBV18 and TRBJ1-2; weak D call: TRBD1 (6 bases). The CDR3 sequence is 14 residues long. Germline V lookup: CDR1 KGHSH, CDR2 LQKENI. The ends were cut back, 1 base at V and 7 bases at J, with 13 bases in the middle.

The gene calls are TRBV27 and TRBJ1-1, with D tentatively TRBD1 (6 bases). Trimming left V 2 bases short and J 6 bases short, with 13 bases between. CDR1 and CDR2 from the germline V gene are MNHEY and SMNVEV (reference sequence). CDR3 length: 14 residues. The CDR3 bases are TGTGCCAGCAGTTTAATACAGGGCGGCGCTGAAGCTTTCTTT. The encoded protein is CASSLIQGGAEAFF.

V usage is TRBV2 and J usage is TRBJ1-4; D remains unclear. The V end lost 4 bases, the J end lost 8 bases, and 8 bases lay between the germline ends. This CDR3 has 12 amino acids. Looked up from germline, CDR1 is SNHLY and CDR2 is FYNNEI. CDR3 protein: CASSGSEEKLFF. CDR3 sequence (DNA): TGTGCCAGCAGTGGGTCGGAGGAAAAACTGTTTTTT.

As for this clone: Other DNA sequences in this specimen translate into the identical CDR3. This chain links TRBV7-2 with TRBJ2-5; 8 bases fit TRBD2. CDR3 size: 14 residues. The germline V gene encodes CDR1 SGHTA and CDR2 FQGNSA. With 4 bases clipped from V and 4 bases from J, the junction kept 5 bases outside the gene matches. CDR3 sequence (DNA): TGTGCCAGCAGCTCCGGGCTAGCGGGAGAGACCCAGTACTTC. Its translation: CASSSGLAGETQYF.

This chain connects TRBV3-1 (or the pseudogene TRBV3-2) to TRBJ1-3; D perhaps matches TRBD1 (5 bases). Germline-derived CDR1 and CDR2 are LGHDT and YNNKEL (reference sequence). The CDR3 spans 15 residues. Deletions cut 1 base from V and 4 bases from J, with 11 bases between. The CDR3 DNA reads TGTGCCAGCAGCCAAGTGCCGGGACTCGGAAACACCATATATTTT. Translated, it gives CASSQVPGLGNTIYF.

The chain combines TRBV23-1 with TRBJ2-7; 7 positions match TRBD1. TRBV23-1 is marked as an open reading frame, function uncertain. With V trimmed by 0 bases and J by 0 bases, 17 bases remained unmatched. The CDR3 has 20 residues. The CDR3 sequence: CASSQSLPFPPGQSSYEQYF. The CDR3 bases are TGCGCCAGCAGTCAATCCTTACCATTCCCCCCGGGACAGAGCTCCTACGAGCAGTACTTC.

The V call is TRBV27, the J call TRBJ1-2; 7 bases are shared with TRBD1. Germline assignment: CDR1 MNHEY and CDR2 SMNVEV (reference sequence). The ends lost 1 base at V and 4 bases at J; junction bases unmatched: 3. CDR3 length: 14 amino acids. CDR3 residues: CASSLWGQPYGYTF. Here the CDR3 DNA reads TGTGCCAGCAGTTTATGGGGACAGCCCTATGGCTACACCTTC.

The chain joins TRBV20-1 to TRBJ2-3; D may be TRBD1 (6 bases). This CDR3 comprises 15 residues. Trimming removed 3 bases from V and 2 bases from J, with 15 bases in between. Germline V lookup: CDR1 DFQATT, CDR2 SNEGSKA (reference sequence). DNA of the CDR3: TGCAGTGCTAGTTTGGCACAGGGACCCACAGATACGCAGTATTTT. This gives the protein CSASLAQGPTDTQYF.

The chain carries TRBV28 and TRBJ1-5; TRBD1 might be the D (5 bases). Germline V gene data show CDR1 as MDHEN and CDR2 as SYDVKM. V was pared by 4 bases and J by 3 bases, with 7 bases between. The CDR3 covers 13 residues. The DNA for the CDR3 is TGTGCCAGCAGTTCCAGGGCCAATCAGCCCCAGCATTTT. It encodes CASSSRANQPQHF.

The chain uses TRBV11-2 and TRBJ2-1, with D uncertain. Between the trimmed V and J ends, which lost 1 base and 0 bases, there was a span of 10 bases. This CDR3 spans 16 amino acids. Germline assignment: CDR1 SGHAT and CDR2 FQNNGV. The CDR3 sequence: CASSLVRRSSYNEQFF. The CDR3 DNA is TGTGCCAGCAGCTTAGTAAGGAGAAGCTCCTACAATGAGCAGTTCTTC.

The V call is TRBV7-2, the J call TRBJ2-2, with D perhaps TRBD2 (5 bases). The CDR3 is made up of 19 amino acids. The germline gives CDR1 SGHTA, CDR2 FQGNSA. V was shortened by 2 bases and J by 6 bases, with 25 bases between the two germline ends. The CDR3 region is CASSLIRFSGLFGPGELFF. In nucleotides, the CDR3 is TGTGCCAGCAGCTTAATTAGGTTCAGCGGTCTTTTCGGTCCCGGGGAGCTGTTTTTT.

The chain combines TRBV7-9 with TRBJ2-5, with TRBD1 identical over 7 bases. V was clipped by 5 bases and J by 1 base; unmatched bases: 7. The CDR3 length is 15 residues. Germline values: CDR1 SEHNR, CDR2 FQNEAQ (reference sequence). The CDR3 DNA sequence: TGTGCCAGCAGCCGAAACACAGGGGTCCAAGAGACCCAGTACTTC. Protein sequence: CASSRNTGVQETQYF.

The chain has TRBV29-1 and TRBJ1-5; D is unresolved. Germline V gives CDR1 SQVTM, CDR2 ANQGSEA. The length of the CDR3 is 13 residues. Trimming removed 6 bases from V and 6 bases from J, with 15 bases in between. The CDR3 DNA reads TGCAGCGTGGGGTCGGGGAGTCGTCAGCCCCAGCATTTT. Translation gives CSVGSGSRQPQHF. Full variable domain (remainder filled in from reference TRBV29-1 and TRBJ1-5): SAVISQKPSRDICQRGTSLTIQCQVDSQVTMMFWYRQQPGQSLTLIATANQGSEATYESGFVIDKFPISRPNLTFSTLTVSNMSPEDSSIYLCSVGSGSRQPQHFGDGTRLSIL.

This clone was counted once. V and J are TRBV18 and TRBJ2-7; 10 bases map to TRBD1. Germline lookup yields CDR1 KGHSH and CDR2 LQKENI. This CDR3 has 14 residues. Trimming took 2 bases from V and 4 from J; bases not matched to a gene: 2. The CDR3 loop is CASSPEGQGYEQYF. As DNA, the CDR3 is TGTGCCAGCTCACCAGAGGGACAGGGGTACGAGCAGTACTTC.

CDR3 DNA: TGTGCCAGCTCACCACAACAGGTTTCACCCCTCCACTTT. Residues: CASSPQQVSPLHF. The chain is built from TRBV18 and TRBJ1-6; D is perhaps TRBD1 (5 bases). The ends were cut back, 1 base at V and 9 bases at J, with 7 bases in the middle. The CDR3 has 13 residues. Germline CDR1 and CDR2: KGHSH and LQKENI. Full variable domain (remainder filled in from reference TRBV18 and TRBJ1-6): NAGVMQNPRHLVRRRGQEARLRCSPMKGHSHVYWYRQLPEEGLKFMVYLQKENIIDESGMPKERFSAEFPKEGPSILRIQQVVRGDSAAYFCASSPQQVSPLHFGNGTRLTVT.

The chain couples TRBV5-6 to TRBJ2-7, with 8 bases matching TRBD1. The trim removed 2 bases at V and 6 bases at J, leaving 10 bases unmatched. The CDR3 sequence is 15 residues long. Germline lookup yields CDR1 SGHDT and CDR2 YYEEEE. In nucleotides, the CDR3 is TGTGCCAGCAGCTTCGTCGACAGGGGAAAGGGCGAGCAGTACTTC. Protein sequence: CASSFVDRGKGEQYF.

This CDR3 reads CASSDPTTGGTQYF. Written as DNA, the CDR3 is TGTGCCAGCAGTGACCCCACGACAGGGGGGACCCAGTACTTC. J is TRBJ2-5 and V is TRBV25-1, with TRBD1 identical over 9 bases. J was trimmed by 7 bases and V by 3 bases; bases with no gene match: 6. This CDR3 has 14 amino acids. From germline, CDR1 is MGHDK and CDR2 SYGVNS.

The rearrangement joins TRBV7-9 to TRBJ1-4, with 7 bases lining up with TRBD1. Germline CDR1 SEHNR, CDR2 FQNEAQ (reference sequence). This CDR3 has 14 residues. The V and J ends lost 5 bases and 8 bases, in that order; junction bases with no gene match: 8. The CDR3, as DNA: TGTGCCAGCAGCCGGACCGACAGGGAAGAAAAACTGTTTTTT. Translation: CASSRTDREEKLFF. Full variable domain (outside the CDR3, taken from reference TRBV7-9 and TRBJ1-4): DTGVSQNPRHKITKRGQNVTFRCDPISEHNRLYWYRQTLGQGPEFLTYFQNEAQLEKSRLLSDRFSAERPKGSFSTLEIQRTEQGDSAMYLCASSRTDREEKLFFGSGTQLSVL.

The V call is TRBV6-2 or TRBV6-3, the J call TRBJ2-1, with D tentatively TRBD2 (5 bases). Germline loops: CDR1 MNHEY, CDR2 SVGEGT. V lost 2 bases to trimming and J lost 3 bases, with 14 bases between them. The CDR3 totals 16 residues. The CDR3 reads CASSYDGVGFYNEQFF. CDR3 nucleotides: TGTGCCAGCAGTTACGACGGGGTCGGTTTCTACAATGAGCAGTTCTTC.

The rearrangement links TRBV6-2 or TRBV6-3 to TRBJ1-5; D may be TRBD1 (6 bases). Germline V CDR1 and CDR2: MNHEY, SVGEGT. The ends were cut back, 2 bases at V and 3 bases at J, with 14 bases in the middle. This CDR3 region has 16 residues. CDR3 sequence: CASSYPRQGINQPQHF. CDR3 sequence (DNA): TGTGCCAGCAGTTACCCCCGCCAGGGGATCAATCAGCCCCAGCATTTT.

This clone was counted a single time. This chain joins TRBV5-5 and TRBJ2-2, with TRBD1 identical over 10 bases. The CDR3 spans 16 residues. J was trimmed by 3 bases and V by 4 bases; bases with no gene match: 6. Looked up from germline, CDR1 is SGHKS and CDR2 is YYEKEE (reference sequence). The CDR3 sequence is CASSGPGTGDTGELFF. As DNA, the CDR3 is TGTGCCAGCAGCGGACCCGGGACAGGGGACACCGGGGAGCTGTTTTTT.